The entry below describes one T cell receptor beta chain. The clone's antigen remains unknown. One base away there is no much larger clone; base qualities are not given. Receptor amplification or capture employed the immunoSEQ multiplex PCR assay. DNA from the cultured, isolated CD4+ T cells was subjected to TCR beta CDR3 sequencing. Regarding the original processing steps: Non-productive TCR sequences were removed, reads were trimmed to the CDR3 region, and CDR3s of at least 7 amino acids were retained. The MANAFEST web app was used to pick out antigen-specific clonotypes by comparing their expansion in peptide wells with that in reference cultures. To count as positive, a clone had to show expansion at FDR<0.05 compared with the reference and with all other wells, an odds ratio above 5, and a frequency above 0.1% in two replicate wells. Cross-reactive clonotypes were defined as significantly expanded in SARS-CoV-2 spike wells and in at least one common cold coronavirus spike condition. Levenshtein distance calculated with the stringdist R package was used to assess CDR3 similarity, and unrooted trees were constructed with ape in R 3.6.1. Imported from immuneACCESS, the table was reduced by TCRdb to in-frame sequences with V and J called. These copies leave out some clones; in studies compared against another copy, an unresolved V gene accounts for under half, and the cause of the remainder is not known. V and J calls and clone size are as listed in that table; D and trimming were resolved from the DNA. This sample holds fewer than 40,000 clones; 70% to 85% were observed only once. In total, the top ten clones hold around 2% of the sample.

This sample is drawn from a study of vaccination effects on CD4 cells after COVID-19 (dated by TCRdb to the early 2020s). Concerning the study at large: Across the study, the median time from the second dose to post-vaccine sampling was 72 days (range 14 to 241). SARS-CoV-2 spike-specific CD4+ TCR repertoires were compared before and after mRNA vaccination in COVID-19 convalescent patients and in infection-naive vaccine recipients. The full study included around ten COVID-19 convalescent patients and several SARS-CoV-2-naive healthy vaccine recipients. The Oncomine TCR Beta short-read assay on an Illumina iSeq 100 was used to sequence cultures from other donors in the study.

In the ViraFEST assay, PBMC were stimulated with viral peptide pools, and antigen-specific CD4+ T cell clonotypes were then identified by expansion using TCR sequencing. After approximately 11 days of culture, CD4+ T cells were isolated with the EasySep CD4+ T cell isolation kit. Participants received two doses of either the BNT162b2 or the mRNA-1273 mRNA SARS-CoV-2 vaccine. None of the healthy vaccine recipients had a prior SARS-CoV-2 infection, which was confirmed by nucleocapsid antibody tests that came back negative both before and after vaccination. About 2.1 million PBMC per well were cultured in IMDM with about 4.8% human AB serum, 10 IU/ml IL-2 and gentamicin, plus 10 ug/ml peptides. On days 3 and 7, half of the culture medium was replaced with fresh IL-2-containing medium. Each peptide stimulation condition was cultured in triplicate wells unless otherwise noted. Using Ficoll-Paque Plus gradient centrifugation, PBMC were separated from whole blood and then either used fresh or cryopreserved at -140C. Overlapping peptide pools spanned the spike proteins of SARS-CoV-2 and the common cold coronaviruses HCoV-NL63, HCoV-OC43 and HCoV-229E. The QIAamp micro DNA kit was used to extract genomic DNA from the cultured CD4+ T cells.

On the study overall, not on this receptor specifically: At late post-vaccination timepoints, both infection-induced and vaccine-induced clones showed marked clonal contraction, consistent with waning T cell responses. Only a small number of convalescent patients were included, and no early post-infection timepoints were available, which limited the study. In healthy vaccine recipients, vaccine-induced clones were almost all SARS-CoV-2 mono-reactive, with only 1 of 255 cross-reactive with common cold coronaviruses.

CDR1 is given as SEHNR and CDR2 as FQNEAQ, both from the germline V gene (reference sequence). Taken from cysteine to phenylalanine, the CDR3 has 16 residues. The only DNA kept is the CDR3, 48 bases in frame from the first base. From V the trimming removes 5 bases and from J it removes 3 bases, while the gene matches leave 7 bases of the junction unaccounted for. The TCR originated in a human donor who received a COVID-19 vaccine. Some clones in this sample may be carry-over from other donors' samples. This receptor chain uses TRBV7-9 and TRBJ2-4, and 10 bases in between align with TRBD2. Source: CD4+ T cells from PBMCs cultured with HCoV-NL63 spike peptides, taken after COVID-19 vaccination. The sample's cell subset or site label, in plain terms: HCoV-NL63 spike overlapping peptide pool stimulation. In nucleotides, the sequence is TGTGCCAGCAGCCAAGCGGGGGGGCAAAGCAAAAACATTCAGTACTTC. Translation gives CASSQAGGQSKNIQYF.